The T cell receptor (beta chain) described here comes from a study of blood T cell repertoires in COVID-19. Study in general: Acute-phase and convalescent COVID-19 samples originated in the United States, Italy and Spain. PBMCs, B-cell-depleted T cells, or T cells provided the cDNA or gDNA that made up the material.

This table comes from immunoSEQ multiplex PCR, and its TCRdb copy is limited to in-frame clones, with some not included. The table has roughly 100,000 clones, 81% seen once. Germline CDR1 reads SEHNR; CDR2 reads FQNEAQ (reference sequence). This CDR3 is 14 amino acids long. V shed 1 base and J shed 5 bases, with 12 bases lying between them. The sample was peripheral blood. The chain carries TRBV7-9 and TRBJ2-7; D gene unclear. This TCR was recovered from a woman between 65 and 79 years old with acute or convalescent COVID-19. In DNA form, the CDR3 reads TGTGCCAGCAGCTTAGGTCTGCGTCCCCACGAGCAGTACTTC. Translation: CASSLGLRPHEQYF.